The T cell receptor beta chain under discussion was sequenced for a study of cytomegalovirus exposure and HLA in healthy donors. Use of 60 Vbeta and 13 Jbeta primers characterized the PCR. Clones were sequenced by immunoSEQ multiplex PCR, and TCRdb holds only the in-frame ones, with some missing. The data show approximately 44,000 clones, with around 62% seen just once and roughly 8.7% held by the top ten. CDR1 is KGHSH, CDR2 LQKENI, per germline. With V trimmed by 3 bases and J by 11 bases, 12 bases remained unmatched. The CDR3 runs 15 residues. The chain uses TRBV18 and TRBJ2-2, with 7 bases that match TRBD1. Input material: PBMCs. This receptor was taken from a human donor in good health. Written as DNA, the CDR3 is TGTGCCAGCTCACCGCAAAGACAGGGCCTCGACGAGCTGTTTTTT. The encoded protein is CASSPQRQGLDELFF.